This TCR beta chain was profiled in a study of spatial heterogeneity in lung cancer. Time point reported: sample taken at primary tumor resection. Findings and limits, study-wide: Mutation tallies in tumors tracked expanded intratumoral alpha and beta TCR counts.

This clonotype came up a few times. Antigen specificity is unknown. V gave up 7 bases and J gave up 2 bases, with 10 bases separating them. This CDR3 region has 13 residues. Germline lookup yields CDR1 SNHLY and CDR2 FYNNEI. TCR cDNA molecules each carried a unique molecular identifier. Using its own MiXCR run on the 5' RACE reads, TCRdb lists one record per CDR3 protein. The sample has 100,000 or so distinct CDR3 sequences, about 4.4% seen once; the top ten hold approximately 22%. This specimen was lung tumor tissue, taken at surgery. The J gene is TRBJ2-3, the V gene TRBV2; D is possibly TRBD1 or TRBD2 (5 bases each). The clonotype comes from a male donor with early-stage non-small cell lung cancer. This CDR3 reads CASNWGSTDTQYF. The CDR3 DNA follows: TGTGCCAGCAACTGGGGGTCCACAGATACGCAGTATTTT.